Listed here are 31 T cell receptor beta chains from one sample, sequenced in a study of early stage breast cancer tumors. The data were produced by immunoSEQ multiplex PCR, yet TCRdb's version contains in-frame clones alone and is incomplete. The top ten clones hold about 9.4% of a sample with tens of thousands of clones, 84% of them seen once. The sample comprised blood. Every receptor here comes from a person aged 50 to 59 with breast cancer.

V and J are TRBV15 and TRBJ2-3; 8 bases fit TRBD1. V shed 5 bases and J 2 bases; nucleotides not matched to a gene: 6. The CDR3 loop spans 15 amino acids. Germline CDR1 is LNHNV and CDR2 is YYDKDF (reference sequence). The CDR3 DNA is TGTGCCACCAGCGTGGACAGGGTAAACACAGATACGCAGTATTTT. It specifies CATSVDRVNTDTQYF.

The CDR3 loop reads CASSLGAAADTQYF. The CDR3, as DNA: TGCGCCAGCAGCTTGGGAGCGGCGGCAGATACGCAGTATTTT. This rearrangement joins TRBV5-1 to TRBJ2-3; the D gene is possibly TRBD2 (5 bases). This CDR3 spans 14 amino acids. CDR1 and CDR2 (germline): SGHRS, YFSETQ. V lost 0 bases to trimming and J lost 4 bases, with 9 bases between them.

This chain links TRBV28 with TRBJ2-5, with D unclear. The V end lost 2 bases, the J end lost 0 bases, and 1 base lay between the germline ends. The length of the CDR3 is 12 residues. Germline CDR1 reads MDHEN; CDR2 reads SYDVKM. The CDR3 spells CASSLNQETQYF. CDR3 nucleotides: TGTGCCAGCAGTTTAAACCAAGAGACCCAGTACTTC. Full variable domain (rest looked up from reference TRBV28 and TRBJ2-5): DVKVTQSSRYLVKRTGEKVFLECVQDMDHENMFWYRQDPGLGLRLIYFSYDVKMKEKGDIPEGYSVSREKKERFSLILESASTNQTSMYLCASSLNQETQYFGPGTRLLVL.

This chain links TRBV6-5 with TRBJ2-1; D is undetermined. Trimming took 0 bases from V and 10 from J, leaving 13 bases between them. The CDR3 is 14 amino acids. The germline gives CDR1 MNHEY, CDR2 SVGAGI. The CDR3 loop is CASSYSGELGEQFF. In DNA, the CDR3 is TGTGCCAGCAGTTACTCGGGCGAACTGGGGGAGCAGTTCTTC.

The rearrangement joins TRBV5-8 to TRBJ2-7; D ambiguous. In germline, CDR1 is SGHTS, CDR2 YDEGEE. Trimming removed 1 base from V and 7 bases from J, with 15 bases in between. CDR3 length: 14 amino acids. CDR3 sequence (DNA): TGTGCCAGCAGCTTGCTTGCGGCCCTAGAAGAGCAGTACTTC. It is translated as CASSLLAALEEQYF.

V gene TRBV19 combines with J gene TRBJ2-1; the match to TRBD2 covers 8 bases. V gave up 3 bases and J gave up 5 bases; unmatched junction bases: 9. The CDR3 runs to 16 residues. CDR1 is LNHDA and CDR2 is SQIVND in the germline V gene (reference sequence). CDR3 in amino acids: CASSIARTSRDNEQFF. DNA for the CDR3: TGTGCCAGTAGTATCGCTCGGACTAGCCGTGACAATGAGCAGTTCTTC.

J is TRBJ2-2 and V is TRBV7-9; weak D call: TRBD2 (6 bases). The CDR3 sequence is 16 residues long. Trimming cost V 3 bases and J 2 bases, with 13 bases left between them. Per germline, CDR1 SEHNR and CDR2 FQNEAQ (reference sequence). The DNA of the CDR3 is TGTGCCAGCAGCTTTTTTGGGGGGTTTAACACCGGGGAGCTGTTTTTT. This translates into CASSFFGGFNTGELFF.

V is TRBV19 and J is TRBJ1-1; D unresolved. The CDR3 has 10 amino acids. Germline CDR1 LNHDA, CDR2 SQIVND (reference sequence). The V and J ends lost 7 bases and 11 bases respectively, with 11 bases between them. CDR3 residues: CASTRGLAFF. CDR3 bases: TGTGCCAGTACCCGAGGTCTCGCTTTCTTT.

V gene TRBV4-1 combines with J gene TRBJ1-1; unclear D gene. V was shortened by 0 bases and J by 5 bases, with 13 bases between the two germline ends. The CDR3 consists of 15 residues. Germline CDR1 is MGHRA and CDR2 is YSYEKL. The CDR3 DNA reads as TGCGCCAGCAGCCAAGAGTGGAGAGGGAGGACTGAAGCTTTCTTT. This encodes CASSQEWRGRTEAFF.

The chain is built from TRBV5-3 and TRBJ2-1, with 7 nucleotides matching TRBD1. TRBV5-3 is assigned to the ORF class and has an uncertain function. The CDR3 has 17 amino acids. Unmatched junction bases numbered 15, after V lost 4 bases and J lost 5 bases. CDR3 coding DNA: TGTGCCAGAAGCGCTAGACAGGGTCTGAGGTTCGACAATGAGCAGTTCTTC. Amino acids: CARSARQGLRFDNEQFF.

The chain recombines TRBV9 with TRBJ2-5; D ambiguous. The germline V and J ends were trimmed by 2 bases and 3 bases, with 14 bases remaining between them. The CDR3 is 15 amino acids. CDR1 is SGDLS, CDR2 YYNGEE, per germline. The CDR3: CASSVRPSAKETQYF. The CDR3, as DNA: TGTGCCAGCAGCGTTAGGCCCAGCGCCAAAGAGACCCAGTACTTC.

The J gene is TRBJ1-1, the V gene TRBV4-3; a possible D gene is TRBD1 (6 bases). The CDR3 sequence is 14 residues long. Trimming removed 4 bases at V and 8 bases at J, with 17 bases between. Germline V lookup: CDR1 LGHNA, CDR2 YSLEER. The CDR3 sequence is CASSPRGTTNEAFF. The CDR3 coding sequence is TGCGCCAGCAGCCCCCGCGGGACAACCAACGAAGCTTTCTTT.

The chain joins TRBV7-9 to TRBJ2-2; D is uncertain. Germline V CDR1 and CDR2: SEHNR, FQNEAQ (reference sequence). The V and J ends lost 1 base and 7 bases respectively, with 10 bases between them. The CDR3 extends over 14 amino acids. The chain's CDR3 is CASSLVADHGELFF. CDR3 sequence (DNA): TGTGCCAGCAGCTTAGTTGCGGACCACGGGGAGCTGTTTTTT.

This chain joins TRBV7-2 and TRBJ2-3, with 8 positions matching TRBD2. Germline V gene data show CDR1 as SGHTA and CDR2 as FQGNSA. V gave up 8 bases and J gave up 5 bases; unmatched junction bases: 12. This CDR3 comprises 15 residues. The CDR3 region has the DNA TGTGCCAGCGGGGGTTTTAGCGGGATTATAGATACGCAGTATTTT. It codes for CASGGFSGIIDTQYF.

The chain has TRBV7-3 and TRBJ2-1, with D possibly TRBD2 on 6 matching bases. Trimming removed 1 base at V and 6 bases at J, with 16 bases between. CDR1 is SGHTA, CDR2 FQGTGA, per germline. CDR3 length: 16 amino acids. CDR3: CASSLIPGETSNEQFF. DNA for the CDR3: TGTGCCAGCAGCTTAATTCCGGGAGAGACCTCCAATGAGCAGTTCTTC. Combining the CDR3 with reference TRBV7-3 and TRBJ2-1 gives the whole variable domain GAGVSQTPSNKVTEKGKYVELRCDPISGHTALYWYRQSLGQGPEFLIYFQGTGAADDSGLPNDRFFAVRPEGSVSTLKIQRTERGDSAVYLCASSLIPGETSNEQFFGPGTRLTVL.

This clone was counted a single time. The chain combines TRBV4-2 with TRBJ2-7, with TRBD2 matching 11 bases. The trim removed 2 bases at V and 2 bases at J, leaving 2 bases unmatched. CDR1 and CDR2 (germline): LGHNA, YNFKEQ. The CDR3 is 15 amino acids. CDR3 loop: CASSQIAGGPYEQYF. The CDR3 bases are TGTGCCAGCAGCCAAATAGCGGGGGGGCCCTACGAGCAGTACTTC.

V and J are TRBV7-9 and TRBJ2-1; D not certain. V lost 2 bases to trimming and J lost 5 bases, with 13 bases between them. From germline, CDR1 is SEHNR and CDR2 FQNEAQ (reference sequence). This CDR3 has 15 amino acids. The CDR3 loop reads CASSLRQTNDNEQFF. CDR3 in DNA: TGTGCCAGCAGCTTACGGCAGACCAATGACAATGAGCAGTTCTTC.

The rearrangement links TRBV18 to TRBJ1-3, with D perhaps matching TRBD1 (5 bases). This CDR3 spans 17 amino acids. Trimming cost V 4 bases and J 0 bases, with 16 bases left between them. Germline CDR1 is KGHSH and CDR2 is LQKENI. The CDR3 DNA reads as TGTGCCAGCTCACTACGCGCCGGGGCAAGCTCTGGAAACACCATATATTTT. This encodes CASSLRAGASSGNTIYF.

The rearrangement uses TRBV2 and TRBJ1-6, with 7 nucleotides matching TRBD1. The CDR3 has 16 amino acids. Germline V gene sequence: CDR1 SNHLY, CDR2 FYNNEI. J was trimmed by 1 base and V by 8 bases; bases with no gene match: 8. The CDR3, as DNA: TGTGCCAGCGCCCAGGGGGAGAGGTCCTATAATTCACCCCTCCACTTT. Its protein product is CASAQGERSYNSPLHF.

As to this clone: Within the sample, other DNA sequences also encode this same CDR3. The chain has TRBV6-1 and TRBJ1-1; D is uncertain. V was shortened by 3 bases and J by 0 bases, with 5 bases between the two germline ends. Germline CDR1 reads MNHNS; CDR2 reads SASEGT. CDR3 length equals 13 residues. Written as DNA, the CDR3 is TGTGCCAGCAGTGAGGGAATGAACACTGAAGCTTTCTTT. This gives the protein CASSEGMNTEAFF.

The rearrangement links TRBV7-2 to TRBJ1-1, with D unclear. This CDR3 is built from 14 residues. Germline lookup yields CDR1 SGHTA and CDR2 FQGNSA. With 1 base removed from V and 6 bases from J, the gap between germline ends came to 12 bases. CDR3 nucleotides: TGTGCCAGCAGCTTAGTGGCAACAATCCCTGAAGCTTTCTTT. Its translation is CASSLVATIPEAFF.

The chain carries TRBV19 and TRBJ2-2, with no clear D. From germline, CDR1 is LNHDA and CDR2 SQIVND (reference sequence). Trimming took off 4 bases at V and 4 bases at J, with 7 bases between the two ends. CDR3 length equals 13 residues. The CDR3 DNA reads as TGTGCCAGTAGTACCCTGGGCACCGGGGAGCTGTTTTTT. This sequence encodes CASSTLGTGELFF.

The chain recombines TRBV9 with TRBJ2-7, with 14 positions matching TRBD2. Trimming took 3 bases from V and 3 from J; bases not matched to a gene: 5. Germline-derived CDR1 and CDR2 are SGDLS and YYNGEE. CDR3 length: 16 amino acids. The DNA for the CDR3 is TGTGCCAGCAGCGCACCCGGGACTAGCGGGAGCTACGAGCAGTACTTC. This codes for CASSAPGTSGSYEQYF.

The rearrangement uses TRBV28 and TRBJ2-3; 7 positions match TRBD1. This CDR3 comprises 18 residues. The J segment lost 3 bases and the V segment lost 1 base, leaving 13 bases of the junction unmatched. CDR1 is MDHEN, CDR2 SYDVKM, per germline. The CDR3 loop reads CASSLYGSTGRITDTQYF. The CDR3 coding sequence is TGTGCCAGCAGTTTATATGGGTCGACAGGGCGTATAACAGATACGCAGTATTTT.

The chain combines TRBV11-2 with TRBJ1-5; D might be TRBD1 (5 bases). Germline V gene data show CDR1 as SGHAT and CDR2 as FQNNGV. The CDR3 contains 13 residues. The V end was cut by 3 bases, the J end by 9 bases, with 12 bases between. This CDR3 reads CASSLDTGRPQHF. Written as DNA, the CDR3 is TGTGCCAGCAGCTTGGACACCGGGCGGCCCCAGCATTTT.

The genes are TRBV30 and TRBJ1-1; no definite D call. The CDR3 covers 13 residues. Germline V gene lookup returns CDR1 GTSNPN and CDR2 SVGIG (reference sequence). The V end lost 5 bases, the J end lost 1 base, and 11 bases lay between the germline ends. CDR3 sequence: CAWDRTENTEAFF. The CDR3 nucleotides read TGTGCCTGGGATCGGACCGAGAACACTGAAGCTTTCTTT.

The J gene is TRBJ2-1, the V gene TRBV9; 8 nucleotides align to TRBD2. This CDR3 has 16 residues. J gave up 3 bases and V 4 bases, and 9 bases lay outside the gene matches. CDR1 is SGDLS, CDR2 YYNGEE, per germline. The CDR3: CASSRGAGEIYNEQFF. CDR3 nucleotide sequence: TGTGCCAGCAGCCGGGGAGCGGGAGAAATCTACAATGAGCAGTTCTTC.

The genes are TRBV6-5 and TRBJ1-6, with 8 bases identical to TRBD1. The CDR3 is made up of 14 amino acids. The V and J ends lost 0 bases and 9 bases, in that order; junction bases with no gene match: 1. Germline loops: CDR1 MNHEY, CDR2 SVGAGI. CDR3 amino acids: CASSYSGQGSPLHF. For the CDR3, the DNA is TGTGCCAGCAGTTACTCCGGACAGGGTTCACCCCTCCACTTT.

The rearrangement joins TRBV18 to TRBJ2-7, with 10 bases aligning to TRBD2. In germline, CDR1 is KGHSH, CDR2 LQKENI. J gave up 7 bases and V 1 base, and 7 bases lay outside the gene matches. The CDR3 totals 15 residues. The CDR3 protein is CASSPLAGGRGEQYF. The CDR3 nucleotides are TGTGCCAGCTCACCACTAGCGGGGGGCAGGGGTGAGCAGTACTTC. The full variable domain, completed using reference TRBV18 and TRBJ2-7, is NAGVMQNPRHLVRRRGQEARLRCSPMKGHSHVYWYRQLPEEGLKFMVYLQKENIIDESGMPKERFSAEFPKEGPSILRIQQVVRGDSAAYFCASSPLAGGRGEQYFGPGTRLTVT.

The chain joins TRBV5-1 to TRBJ2-2; D remains ambiguous. The length of the CDR3 is 14 residues. Germline V gene lookup returns CDR1 SGHRS and CDR2 YFSETQ. With 0 bases removed from V and 2 bases from J, the gap between germline ends came to 5 bases. CDR3 nucleotide sequence: TGCGCCAGCAGCTTGGGTCTCAACACCGGGGAGCTGTTTTTT. Translating gives CASSLGLNTGELFF.

DNA of the CDR3: TGTGCCAGCAGTGTAGCCTTGAGGACAGGGAACCTTGGAAACACCATATATTTT. This translates into CASSVALRTGNLGNTIYF. The chain carries TRBV6-1 and TRBJ1-3; 8 nucleotides line up with TRBD1. Trimming took 4 bases from V and 3 from J; bases not matched to a gene: 14. Germline assignment: CDR1 MNHNS and CDR2 SASEGT. The CDR3 extends over 18 amino acids.